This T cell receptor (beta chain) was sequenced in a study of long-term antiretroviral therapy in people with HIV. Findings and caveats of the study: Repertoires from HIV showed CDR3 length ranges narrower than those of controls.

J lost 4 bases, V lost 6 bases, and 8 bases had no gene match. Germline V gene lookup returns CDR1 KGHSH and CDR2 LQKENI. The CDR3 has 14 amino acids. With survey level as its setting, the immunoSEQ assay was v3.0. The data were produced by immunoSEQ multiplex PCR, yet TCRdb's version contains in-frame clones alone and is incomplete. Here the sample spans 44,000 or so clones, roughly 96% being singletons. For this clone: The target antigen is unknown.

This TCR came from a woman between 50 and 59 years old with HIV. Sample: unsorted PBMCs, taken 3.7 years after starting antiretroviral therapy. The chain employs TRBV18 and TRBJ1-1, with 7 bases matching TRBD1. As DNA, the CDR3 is TGTGCCAGCTCCCCAGCACAGGGGATCACTGAAGCTTTCTTT. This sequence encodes CASSPAQGITEAFF.